Below are 31 T cell receptor beta chains sequenced from a single sample in a study of cytomegalovirus exposure and HLA in healthy donors (dated by TCRdb to 2017 to 2019). Library generation was performed with the immunoSEQ multiplex PCR assay. The multiplex PCR relied on a mix of 60 forward primers for TCR Vbeta segments and 13 reverse primers for TCR Jbeta segments. TCRdb mirrors the immuneACCESS table, restricted to in-frame sequences. Some clones are absent from its copies; in checked studies, under half trace to an unresolved V gene, and the reason for the others is unknown. For this sample the table gives about 84,000 clones, of which 85% to 90% were detected only once. The ten largest clones take up 2.3% of the sample. Sequencing was performed on PBMCs. Every receptor here comes from a man aged 18 to 30 in good health and CMV-seronegative.

The chain carries TRBV19 and TRBJ1-1; D gene unclear. The germline V and J ends were trimmed by 5 bases and 1 base, with 8 bases remaining between them. Germline lookup yields CDR1 LNHDA and CDR2 SQIVND (reference sequence). CDR3 length: 13 residues. This chain's CDR3 is CASSAVSNTEAFF. CDR3 DNA sequence: TGTGCCAGTAGTGCGGTATCGAACACTGAAGCTTTCTTT.

The chain links TRBV29-1 to TRBJ2-3, with 8 bases fitting TRBD2. Germline assignment: CDR1 SQVTM and CDR2 ANQGSEA. The CDR3 totals 14 residues. Trimming cost V 4 bases and J 6 bases; bases outside gene matches: 9. CDR3 region: CSVVRAGVVDTQYF. CDR3 nucleotides: TGCAGCGTTGTTAGAGCGGGAGTGGTTGATACGCAGTATTTT.

The V call is TRBV27, the J call TRBJ2-5; tentative D call: TRBD1 (6 bases). The CDR3 spans 15 residues. Germline assignment: CDR1 MNHEY and CDR2 SMNVEV (reference sequence). V lost 6 bases and J 1 base, leaving 15 bases between the germline ends. CDR3 sequence: CASRPGQLFQETQYF. The CDR3 DNA reads TGTGCCAGCAGACCCGGACAGCTTTTCCAAGAGACCCAGTACTTC.

The chain employs TRBV28 and TRBJ2-5, with 14 bases that match TRBD2. The assigned J gene may be wrong: the sequence end matches TRBJ2-7 better. The germline CDR1 and CDR2 sequences are MDHEN and SYDVKM. The length of the CDR3 is 16 residues. The DNA for the CDR3 is TGTGCCAGCAGAAGCCAGGGACTAGCGGGAGCTTACGAGCAGTACTTC. Residues: CASRSQGLAGAYEQYF.

Concerning this clone: A junction boundary mismatches the germline segment, possibly from a read error. This chain links TRBV15 with TRBJ2-5; perhaps TRBD2 as D (5 bases). CDR3 size: 14 residues. CDR1 and CDR2 (germline): LNHNV, YYDKDF (reference sequence). This CDR3 reads CATSRGGFQETPYF. CDR3 coding DNA: TGTGCCACCAGCAGAGGAGGGTTCCAAGAGACCCCGTACTTC.

This sequence joins TRBV29-1 and TRBJ2-5; D might be TRBD2 (5 bases). This CDR3 is 12 amino acids long. CDR1 and CDR2 from the germline V gene are SQVTM and ANQGSEA. The ends were cut back, 1 base at V and 7 bases at J, with 10 bases in the middle. The CDR3 region has the DNA TGCAGCGTTGAAGCCCCCGAGGGGACCCAGTACTTC. Its translation is CSVEAPEGTQYF.

V is TRBV9 and J is TRBJ2-5; 15 bases agree with TRBD2. The CDR3 covers 17 residues. The germline CDR1 and CDR2 sequences are SGDLS and YYNGEE. The junction had 7 bases not matched to a gene; V was cut back by 6 bases and J by 1 base. The CDR3 nucleotides are TGTGCCAGCACCAAAGGGGGACTAGCGGGAGGCCAAGAGACCCAGTACTTC. Its protein is CASTKGGLAGGQETQYF.

The chain uses TRBV25-1 and TRBJ2-1, with a tentative D call TRBD2 (5 bases). There are 14 residues in the CDR3. Deletions cut 5 bases from V and 2 bases from J, with 10 bases between. Germline-derived CDR1 and CDR2 are MGHDK and SYGVNS. The CDR3 nucleotides are TGTGCCAGCAGTTCCCCGGGAACCTACAATGAGCAGTTCTTC. Translation gives CASSSPGTYNEQFF.

J is TRBJ2-5 and V is TRBV28; 8 bases line up with TRBD1. V was pared by 6 bases and J by 5 bases, with 11 bases of the junction left unmatched. The CDR3 consists of 15 residues. The germline V gene has CDR1 MDHEN and CDR2 SYDVKM. The CDR3 spells CASSPGGAGMETQYF. CDR3 sequence (DNA): TGTGCCAGCAGCCCAGGGGGCGCGGGCATGGAGACCCAGTACTTC.

This clone has a handful of counts. The chain is built from TRBV19 and TRBJ2-7; TRBD2 aligns across 8 bases. The CDR3 contains 15 residues. J lost 0 bases, V lost 5 bases, and 6 bases had no gene match. CDR1 and CDR2 from the germline V gene are LNHDA and SQIVND (reference sequence). The CDR3 DNA reads TGTGCCAGTAGTGGCCTAGCGGGTGTCTCCTACGAGCAGTACTTC. It translates to CASSGLAGVSYEQYF.

The rearrangement links TRBV6-4 to TRBJ2-3; the match to TRBD1 covers 7 bases. This CDR3 has 15 residues. V dropped 5 bases and J dropped 2; count of bases not matched to a gene: 7. Germline CDR1 is MRHNA and CDR2 is SNTAGT. CDR3 sequence: CASSRDRVDTDTQYF. The CDR3 region has the DNA TGTGCCAGCAGTCGAGACAGGGTAGACACAGATACGCAGTATTTT.

The chain joins TRBV28 to TRBJ2-5; D possibly corresponds to TRBD2 (5 bases). The CDR3 runs 13 residues. Germline CDR1 and CDR2: MDHEN and SYDVKM. Trimming cost V 6 bases and J 11 bases, with 19 bases left between them. Here the CDR3 reads CASSTRLTWEQYF. The CDR3 bases are TGTGCCAGCAGCACCCGATTGACGTGGGAGCAGTACTTC.

V gene TRBV18 combines with J gene TRBJ2-6; D gene unclear. The germline V and J ends were trimmed by 0 bases and 0 bases, with 9 bases remaining between them. CDR1 is KGHSH, CDR2 LQKENI, per germline. This CDR3 is 17 amino acids long. DNA of the CDR3: TGTGCCAGCTCACCACCAAATCACATCTCTGGGGCCAACGTCCTGACTTTC. It is translated as CASSPPNHISGANVLTF.

Turning to this clone: The junction departs from germline at one end; a sequencing error may be responsible. The V gene is TRBV18, the J gene TRBJ2-3, with a tentative D call TRBD1 (6 bases). The V gene's germline CDR1 is KGHSH and CDR2 LQKENI. The CDR3 sequence is 12 residues long. CDR3 bases: TGTGCCAGCTCACCCCTACAGGGTAGATGGCATTTT. Its translation is CASSPLQGRWHF. The complete variable domain, with remaining parts taken from reference TRBV18 and TRBJ2-3, reads NAGVMQNPRHLVRRRGQEARLRCSPMKGHSHVYWYRQLPEEGLKFMVYLQKENIIDESGMPKERFSAEFPKEGPSILRIQQVVRGDSAAYFCASSPLQGRWHFGPGTRLTVL.

The CDR3 region is CASIPVGSSYEQYF. CDR3 in DNA: TGTGCCAGCATCCCGGTTGGGAGCTCCTACGAGCAGTACTTC. This rearrangement joins TRBV28 to TRBJ2-7; D perhaps matches TRBD2 (5 bases). The V and J ends lost 7 bases and 0 bases respectively, with 13 bases between them. The germline CDR1 and CDR2 sequences are MDHEN and SYDVKM. The CDR3 length is 14 residues.

V usage is TRBV6-5 and J usage is TRBJ1-5; D remains unclear. CDR3 length: 14 amino acids. Trimming took off 6 bases at V and 4 bases at J, with 13 bases between the two ends. Germline V gene sequence: CDR1 MNHEY, CDR2 SVGAGI. CDR3: CASSATDYNQPQHF. CDR3 nucleotide sequence: TGTGCCAGCAGCGCAACAGACTATAATCAGCCCCAGCATTTT.

This chain joins TRBV7-9 and TRBJ2-5; no definite D call. The better agreement between TRBJ2-7 and the DNA end casts doubt on the J call. CDR1 and CDR2 from the germline V gene are SEHNR and FQNEAQ (reference sequence). The CDR3 is 12 amino acids. The CDR3 region is CASSLAQSEQYF. CDR3 coding DNA: TGTGCCAGCAGCTTAGCGCAGAGCGAGCAGTACTTC.

The chain recombines TRBV6-4 with TRBJ2-3, with 8 bases matching TRBD1. The CDR3 loop spans 17 amino acids. Unmatched junction bases numbered 13, after V lost 0 bases and J lost 8 bases. Germline CDR1 and CDR2: MRHNA and SNTAGT. CDR3: CASSDSTEQGEMGTQYF. DNA for the CDR3: TGTGCCAGCAGTGACTCGACGGAACAGGGGGAAATGGGTACGCAGTATTTT.

This clone was picked up a small number of times. J is TRBJ2-2 and V is TRBV4-3; 9 nucleotides align to TRBD1. With V trimmed by 3 bases and J by 4 bases, 3 bases remained unmatched. CDR1 is LGHNA and CDR2 is YSLEER in the germline V gene. The CDR3 totals 15 residues. As DNA, the CDR3 is TGCGCCAGCAGCCACCGGGACAGGGTCACCGGGGAGCTGTTTTTT. Protein: CASSHRDRVTGELFF.

This clone was seen a single time. The chain employs TRBV5-1 and TRBJ1-5; D remains ambiguous. Trimming took off 1 base at V and 9 bases at J, with 11 bases between the two ends. The germline gives CDR1 SGHRS, CDR2 YFSETQ. The CDR3 has 13 amino acids. The CDR3 loop reads CASSLSLTSPQHF. The DNA for the CDR3 is TGCGCCAGCAGCTTGTCACTAACGTCGCCCCAGCATTTT.

This clone showed up just once. V gene TRBV10-3 combines with J gene TRBJ2-3; 7 bases line up with TRBD2. This CDR3 is 15 amino acids long. After removal of 11 bases from V and 2 bases from J, the junction contained 13 bases not matched to a gene. Looked up from germline, CDR1 is ENHRY and CDR2 is SYGVKD. In DNA form, the CDR3 reads TGTGCCCATCAATCAGAGCGGGGCAACACAGATACGCAGTATTTT. Its protein is CAHQSERGNTDTQYF.

This clone was found once. The chain uses TRBV2 and TRBJ1-1; D is unresolved. The CDR3 runs 15 residues. V gave up 6 bases and J gave up 7 bases, with 21 bases separating them. Germline assignment: CDR1 SNHLY and CDR2 FYNNEI. The CDR3 protein is CASSPRLAQIDEAFF. CDR3 DNA sequence: TGTGCCAGCAGCCCCAGACTAGCCCAGATCGATGAAGCTTTCTTT.

The rearrangement uses TRBV28 and TRBJ2-4; tentatively, D is TRBD2 (5 bases). The CDR3 is 14 amino acids. The V and J ends lost 6 bases and 7 bases respectively, with 16 bases between them. Germline V gives CDR1 MDHEN, CDR2 SYDVKM. The CDR3 loop reads CASRRDIPGNIQYF. In DNA form, the CDR3 reads TGTGCCAGCAGACGGGATATCCCTGGGAACATTCAGTACTTC.

The chain uses TRBV2 and TRBJ2-5, with 9 bases that match TRBD1. With 6 bases clipped from V and 4 bases from J, the junction kept 6 bases outside the gene matches. CDR1 is SNHLY, CDR2 FYNNEI, per germline. CDR3 size: 14 residues. The CDR3 reads CASRRTGVGETQYF. For the CDR3, the DNA is TGTGCCAGCAGGAGGACAGGGGTGGGAGAGACCCAGTACTTC.

This chain joins TRBV30 and TRBJ1-1; maybe TRBD1 (5 bases). The CDR3 contains 13 residues. The germline gives CDR1 GTSNPN, CDR2 SVGIG (reference sequence). V lost 2 bases and J 6 bases, leaving 13 bases between the germline ends. The CDR3 loop reads CAWSPGGVSEAFF. The CDR3 DNA reads TGTGCCTGGAGTCCTGGGGGGGTTTCTGAAGCTTTCTTT. Full variable domain (outside the CDR3, taken from reference TRBV30 and TRBJ1-1): SQTIHQWPATLVQPVGSPLSLECTVEGTSNPNLYWYRQAAGRGLQLLFYSVGIGQISSEVPQNLSASRPQDRQFILSSKKLLLSDSGFYLCAWSPGGVSEAFFGQGTRLTVV.

The chain recombines TRBV18 with TRBJ2-1, with TRBD2 matching 7 bases. The CDR3 length is 14 residues. Looked up from germline, CDR1 is KGHSH and CDR2 is LQKENI. V trimming: 2 bases; J trimming: 8 bases; junction bases outside the gene matches: 6. CDR3 in amino acids: CASSPGGGQDEQFF. CDR3 nucleotide sequence: TGTGCCAGCTCACCAGGGGGGGGTCAGGATGAGCAGTTCTTC.

This clone has only a few counts. The CDR3 reads CASSSGTLFASYNEQFF. CDR3 nucleotides: TGTGCCAGCAGCAGCGGGACTCTCTTCGCCTCCTACAATGAGCAGTTCTTC. The chain is built from TRBV5-4 and TRBJ2-1; 7 nucleotides line up with TRBD2. Trimming cost V 4 bases and J 0 bases; bases outside gene matches: 10. Germline CDR1 reads SGHNT; CDR2 reads YYREEE (reference sequence). The CDR3 length is 17 residues.

This clone was observed a few times. This chain joins TRBV6-5 and TRBJ2-1, with TRBD2 matching over 9 bases. The CDR3 is 16 residues long. Germline V gives CDR1 MNHEY, CDR2 SVGAGI. Losses at the gene ends were 2 bases for V and 9 bases for J; bases not matched to a gene: 11. CDR3 region: CASSYRRIAGEGEQFF. DNA for the CDR3: TGTGCCAGCAGTTACCGTCGGATAGCGGGAGAGGGTGAGCAGTTCTTC.

The rearrangement uses TRBV7-3 and TRBJ2-2; no reliable D call. Germline V CDR1 and CDR2: SGHTA, FQGTGA. V dropped 4 bases and J dropped 2 bases, with 8 bases sitting between them. The CDR3 is 14 amino acids. The CDR3 region is CASSSEHNTGELFF. The CDR3 DNA sequence: TGTGCCAGCAGCTCGGAGCATAACACCGGGGAGCTGTTTTTT.

A remark on this clone: Mismatch with germline at one junction end may stem from a read error. V gene TRBV7-9 combines with J gene TRBJ2-7, with D possibly TRBD1 on 9 matching bases. Germline assignment: CDR1 SEHNR and CDR2 FQNEAQ (reference sequence). This CDR3 spans 16 amino acids. Here the CDR3 reads CSSSPPGGDRVDEQYF. CDR3 DNA: TGTTCCAGCAGCCCCCCGGGGGGGGACAGGGTGGACGAGCAGTACTTC. Using reference TRBV7-9 and TRBJ2-7 for the parts outside the CDR3, the full variable domain is DTGVSQNPRHKITKRGQNVTFRCDPISEHNRLYWYRQTLGQGPEFLTYFQNEAQLEKSRLLSDRFSAERPKGSFSTLEIQRTEQGDSAMYLCSSSPPGGDRVDEQYFGPGTRLTVT.

V gene TRBV4-3 combines with J gene TRBJ2-7; TRBD1 is a possible D gene (6 bases). The CDR3 is 15 residues long. The germline V gene encodes CDR1 LGHNA and CDR2 YSLEER. Trimming pared 0 bases from V and 6 bases from J, leaving 15 bases between. DNA of the CDR3: TGCGCCAGCAGCCAAGATCTCTTCCAGGGGATCGAGCAGTACTTC. Protein sequence: CASSQDLFQGIEQYF.